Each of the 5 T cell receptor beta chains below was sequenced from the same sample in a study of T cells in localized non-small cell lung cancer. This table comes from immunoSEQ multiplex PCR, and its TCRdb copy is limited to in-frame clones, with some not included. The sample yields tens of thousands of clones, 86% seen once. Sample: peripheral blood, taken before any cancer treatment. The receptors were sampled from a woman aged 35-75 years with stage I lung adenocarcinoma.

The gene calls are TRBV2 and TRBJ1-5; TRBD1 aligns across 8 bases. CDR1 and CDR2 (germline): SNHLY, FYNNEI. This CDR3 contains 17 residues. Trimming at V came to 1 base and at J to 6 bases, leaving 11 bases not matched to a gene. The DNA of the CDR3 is TGTGCCAGCAGTGAAGTGCAGCGGACAGGGACTCCTCAGCCCCAGCATTTT. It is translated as CASSEVQRTGTPQPQHF.

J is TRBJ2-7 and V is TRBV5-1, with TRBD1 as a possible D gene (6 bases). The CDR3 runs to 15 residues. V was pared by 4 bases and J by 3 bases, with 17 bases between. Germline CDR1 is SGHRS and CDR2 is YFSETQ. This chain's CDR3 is CASSPEGQGYYEQYF. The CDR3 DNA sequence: TGCGCCAGCAGCCCCGAGGGACAAGGCTACTACGAGCAGTACTTC.

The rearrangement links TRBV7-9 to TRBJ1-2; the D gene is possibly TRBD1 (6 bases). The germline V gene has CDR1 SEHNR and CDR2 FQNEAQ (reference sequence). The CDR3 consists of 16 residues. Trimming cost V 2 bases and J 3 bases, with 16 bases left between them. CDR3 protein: CASSLIAGARDYGYTF. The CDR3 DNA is TGTGCCAGCAGCTTAATCGCAGGGGCGCGGGACTATGGCTACACCTTC.

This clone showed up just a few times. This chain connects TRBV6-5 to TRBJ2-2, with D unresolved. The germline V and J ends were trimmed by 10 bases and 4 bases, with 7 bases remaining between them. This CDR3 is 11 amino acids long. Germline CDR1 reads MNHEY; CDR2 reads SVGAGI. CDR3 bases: TGTGCCACCGGGCCCACCGGGGAGCTGTTTTTT. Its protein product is CATGPTGELFF.

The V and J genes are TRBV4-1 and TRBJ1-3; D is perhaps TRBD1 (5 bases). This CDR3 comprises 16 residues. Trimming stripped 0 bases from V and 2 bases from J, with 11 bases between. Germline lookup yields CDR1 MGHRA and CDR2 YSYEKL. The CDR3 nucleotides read TGCGCCAGCAGCCAAGATATACCGGGGCCTGGAAACACCATATATTTT. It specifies CASSQDIPGPGNTIYF.